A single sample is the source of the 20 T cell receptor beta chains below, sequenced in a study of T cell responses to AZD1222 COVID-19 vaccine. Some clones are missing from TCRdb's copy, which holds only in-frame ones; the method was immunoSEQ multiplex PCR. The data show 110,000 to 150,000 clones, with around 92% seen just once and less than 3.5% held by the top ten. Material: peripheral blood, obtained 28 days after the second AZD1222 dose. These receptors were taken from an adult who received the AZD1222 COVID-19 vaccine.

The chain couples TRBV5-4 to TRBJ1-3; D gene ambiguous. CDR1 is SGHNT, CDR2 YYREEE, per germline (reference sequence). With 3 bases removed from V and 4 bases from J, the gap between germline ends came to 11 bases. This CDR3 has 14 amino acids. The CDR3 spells CASSSRTGGNTIYF. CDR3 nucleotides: TGTGCCAGCAGCTCCCGGACCGGAGGAAACACCATATATTTT.

This CDR3 reads CASSSGGLRTQYF. DNA of the CDR3: TGTGCCAGCAGCTCAGGGGGATTGAGGACCCAGTACTTC. The chain is built from TRBV28 and TRBJ2-5, with TRBD1 matching over 7 bases. From germline, CDR1 is MDHEN and CDR2 SYDVKM. With 6 bases clipped from V and 7 bases from J, the junction kept 8 bases outside the gene matches. The CDR3 is made up of 13 amino acids.

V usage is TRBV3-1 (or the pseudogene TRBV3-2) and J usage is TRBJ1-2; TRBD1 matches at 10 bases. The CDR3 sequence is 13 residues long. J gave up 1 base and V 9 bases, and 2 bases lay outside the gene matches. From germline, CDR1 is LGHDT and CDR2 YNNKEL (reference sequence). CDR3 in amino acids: CARGTGVNYGYTF. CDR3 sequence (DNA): TGTGCCAGGGGGACAGGGGTTAACTATGGCTACACCTTC.

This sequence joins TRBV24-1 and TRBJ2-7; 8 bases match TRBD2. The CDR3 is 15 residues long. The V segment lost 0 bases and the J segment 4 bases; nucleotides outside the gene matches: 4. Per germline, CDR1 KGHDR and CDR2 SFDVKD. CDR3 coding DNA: TGTGCCACCAGTGATTTGCGGGGGGGAAGGTACGAGCAGTACTTC. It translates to CATSDLRGGRYEQYF.

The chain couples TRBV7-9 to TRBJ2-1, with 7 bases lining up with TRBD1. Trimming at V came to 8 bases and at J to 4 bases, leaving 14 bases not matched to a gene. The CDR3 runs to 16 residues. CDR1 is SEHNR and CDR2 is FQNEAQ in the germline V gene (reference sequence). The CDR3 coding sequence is TGTGCCAGCCTCAAATTGGGGGACAGAGATTACAATGAGCAGTTCTTC. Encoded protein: CASLKLGDRDYNEQFF.

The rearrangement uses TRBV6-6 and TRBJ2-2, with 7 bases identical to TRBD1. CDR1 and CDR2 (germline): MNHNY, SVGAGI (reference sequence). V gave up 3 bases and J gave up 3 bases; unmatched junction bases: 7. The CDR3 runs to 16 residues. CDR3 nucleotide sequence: TGTGCCAGCAGTTATCGAACAGGGGATGACACCGGGGAGCTGTTTTTT. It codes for CASSYRTGDDTGELFF.

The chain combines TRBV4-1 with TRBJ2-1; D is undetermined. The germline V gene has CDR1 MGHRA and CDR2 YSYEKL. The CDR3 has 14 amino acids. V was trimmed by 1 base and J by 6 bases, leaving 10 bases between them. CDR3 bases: TGCGCCAGCAGCCAAGTGGCGACCGGCAATGAGCAGTTCTTC. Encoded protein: CASSQVATGNEQFF.

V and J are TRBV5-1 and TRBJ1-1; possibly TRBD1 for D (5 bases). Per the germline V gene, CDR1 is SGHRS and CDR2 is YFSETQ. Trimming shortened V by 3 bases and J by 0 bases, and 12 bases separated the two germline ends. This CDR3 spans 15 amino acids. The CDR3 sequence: CASSWDGQMNTEAFF. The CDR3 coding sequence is TGCGCCAGCAGCTGGGACGGACAAATGAACACTGAAGCTTTCTTT.

CDR3 sequence reads: CASSLVQGLEAFF. The CDR3 nucleotides read TGTGCCAGCAGTTTAGTTCAGGGTTTGGAAGCTTTCTTT. The chain carries TRBV28 and TRBJ1-1; weak D call: TRBD1 (5 bases). The CDR3 length is 13 residues. Germline CDR1 MDHEN, CDR2 SYDVKM. Trimming pared 2 bases from V and 8 bases from J, leaving 12 bases between.

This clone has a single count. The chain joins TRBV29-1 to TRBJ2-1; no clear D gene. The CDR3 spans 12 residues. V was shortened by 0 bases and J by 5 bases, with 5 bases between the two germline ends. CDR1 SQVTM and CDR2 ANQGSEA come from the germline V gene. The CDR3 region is CSVEDGHNEQFF. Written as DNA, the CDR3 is TGCAGCGTTGAAGACGGGCACAATGAGCAGTTCTTC.

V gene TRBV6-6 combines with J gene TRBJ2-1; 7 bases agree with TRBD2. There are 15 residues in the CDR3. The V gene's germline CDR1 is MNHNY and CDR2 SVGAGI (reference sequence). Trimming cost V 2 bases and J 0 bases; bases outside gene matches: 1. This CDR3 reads CASSYGGVSYNEQFF. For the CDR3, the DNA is TGTGCCAGCAGTTACGGGGGGGTCTCCTACAATGAGCAGTTCTTC.

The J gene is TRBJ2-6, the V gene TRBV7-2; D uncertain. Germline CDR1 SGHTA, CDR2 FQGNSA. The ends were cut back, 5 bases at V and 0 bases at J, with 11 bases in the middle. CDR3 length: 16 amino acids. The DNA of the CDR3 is TGTGCCAGCAGCCCCGGACGATTCTCTGGGGCCAACGTCCTGACTTTC. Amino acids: CASSPGRFSGANVLTF. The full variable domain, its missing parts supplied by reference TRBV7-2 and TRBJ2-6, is GAGVSQSPSNKVTEKGKDVELRCDPISGHTALYWYRQSLGQGLEFLIYFQGNSAPDKSGLPSDRFSAERTGGSVSTLTIQRTQQEDSAVYLCASSPGRFSGANVLTFGAGSRLTVL.

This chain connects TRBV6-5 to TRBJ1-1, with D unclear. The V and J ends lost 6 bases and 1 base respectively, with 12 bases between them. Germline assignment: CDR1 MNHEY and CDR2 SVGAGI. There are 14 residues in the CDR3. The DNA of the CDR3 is TGTGCCAGCAGCCTTTCAGCTACGAACACTGAAGCTTTCTTT. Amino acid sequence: CASSLSATNTEAFF.

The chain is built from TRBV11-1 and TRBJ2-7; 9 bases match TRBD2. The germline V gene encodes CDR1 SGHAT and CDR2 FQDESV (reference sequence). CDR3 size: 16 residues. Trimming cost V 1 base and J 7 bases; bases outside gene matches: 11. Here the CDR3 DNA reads TGTGCCAGCAGCTTAGGACTAGCGGAGCCGGTAGGGGAGCAGTACTTC. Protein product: CASSLGLAEPVGEQYF.

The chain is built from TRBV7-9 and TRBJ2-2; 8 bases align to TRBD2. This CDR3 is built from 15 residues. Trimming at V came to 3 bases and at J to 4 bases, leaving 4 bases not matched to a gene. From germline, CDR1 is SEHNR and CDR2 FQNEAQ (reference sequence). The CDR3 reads CASSFSLAGTGELFF. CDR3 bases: TGTGCCAGCAGCTTCTCGCTAGCGGGCACCGGGGAGCTGTTTTTT.

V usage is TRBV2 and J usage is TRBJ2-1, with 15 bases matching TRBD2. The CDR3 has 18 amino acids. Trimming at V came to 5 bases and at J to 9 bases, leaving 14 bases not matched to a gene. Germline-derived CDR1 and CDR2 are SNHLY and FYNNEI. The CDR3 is CASSQPSGTSGRNSEQFF. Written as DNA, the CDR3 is TGTGCCAGCAGTCAACCTTCCGGGACTAGCGGGAGGAACAGTGAGCAGTTCTTC.

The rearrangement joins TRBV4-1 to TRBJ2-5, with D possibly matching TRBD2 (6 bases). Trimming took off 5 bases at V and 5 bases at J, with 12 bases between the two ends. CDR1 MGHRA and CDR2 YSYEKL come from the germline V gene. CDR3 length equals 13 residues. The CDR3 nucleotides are TGCGCCAGCAGCTCCGGGAGTGGGGAGACCCAGTACTTC. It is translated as CASSSGSGETQYF.

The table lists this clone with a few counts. The CDR3 protein is CASSPGTYSYEQYF. As DNA, the CDR3 is TGTGCCAGCAGCCCCGGGACCTATTCCTACGAGCAGTACTTC. The chain joins TRBV6-5 to TRBJ2-7, with D perhaps being TRBD1 or TRBD2 (5 bases each). V was cut by 6 bases and J by 1 base, with 13 bases left in between. The CDR3 extends over 14 amino acids. CDR1 and CDR2 from the germline V gene are MNHEY and SVGAGI.

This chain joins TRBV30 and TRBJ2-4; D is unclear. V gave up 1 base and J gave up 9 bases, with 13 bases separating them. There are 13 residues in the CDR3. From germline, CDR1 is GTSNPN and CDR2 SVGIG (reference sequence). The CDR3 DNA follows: TGTGCCTGGAGTGGAGGCCCGGCGGTCATTCAGTACTTC. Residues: CAWSGGPAVIQYF.

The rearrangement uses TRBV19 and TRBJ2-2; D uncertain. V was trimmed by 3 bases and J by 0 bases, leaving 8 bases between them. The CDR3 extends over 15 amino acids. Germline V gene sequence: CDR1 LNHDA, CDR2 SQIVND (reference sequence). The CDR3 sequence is CASSMKYSNTGELFF. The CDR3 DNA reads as TGTGCCAGTAGTATGAAATATTCGAACACCGGGGAGCTGTTTTTT.